The sequence of this TCR beta chain was determined in a study of blood T cell repertoires in COVID-19. From germline, CDR1 is MNHEY and CDR2 SVGAGI. Trimming removed 8 bases from V and 5 bases from J; junction bases left unmatched: 12. The CDR3 totals 15 residues. Generated by immunoSEQ multiplex PCR, the TCRdb table keeps only in-frame clones and is missing some. The sample consists of around 180,000 clones, 74% of them appearing once. Sequencing used peripheral blood. The rearrangement joins TRBV6-5 to TRBJ2-3; TRBD2 matches 8 bases. The source of this sequence is a woman older than 75 with acute or convalescent COVID-19. The CDR3 region has the DNA TGTGCCAGCTCCGGGGGCCTAGCGGGCTTAGATACGCAGTATTTT. It translates to CASSGGLAGLDTQYF.